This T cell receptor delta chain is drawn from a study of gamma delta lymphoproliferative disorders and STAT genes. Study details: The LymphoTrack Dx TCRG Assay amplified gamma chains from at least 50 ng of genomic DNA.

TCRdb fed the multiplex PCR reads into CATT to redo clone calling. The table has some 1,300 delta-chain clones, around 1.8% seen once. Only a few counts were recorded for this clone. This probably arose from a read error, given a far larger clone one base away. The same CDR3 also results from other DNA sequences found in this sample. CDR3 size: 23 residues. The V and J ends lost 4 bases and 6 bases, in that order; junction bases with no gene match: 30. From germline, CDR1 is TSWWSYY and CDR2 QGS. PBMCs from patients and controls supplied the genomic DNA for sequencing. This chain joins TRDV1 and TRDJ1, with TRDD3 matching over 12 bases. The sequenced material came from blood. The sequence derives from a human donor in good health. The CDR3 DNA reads TGTGCTCTTGGGGTCCAATCTTCCTCTACGCGGGTCTGGGGGATACGAGGGTTAAATAAACTCATCTTT. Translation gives CALGVQSSSTRVWGIRGLNKLIF.